The T cell receptor beta chain under discussion was sequenced for a study of ipilimumab plus nivolumab after autologous stem cell transplantation. Whole-study context: Myeloma patients were high-risk transplant-naive or relapsed within 3 years of first autologous transplant.

V gave up 6 bases and J gave up 4 bases; unmatched junction bases: 12. Looked up from germline, CDR1 is MNHEY and CDR2 is SMNVEV (reference sequence). CDR3 length: 15 amino acids. The data were produced by immunoSEQ multiplex PCR, yet TCRdb's version contains in-frame clones alone and is incomplete. The sample includes 43,000 or so clones, over 75% of them seen just once. This chain connects TRBV27 to TRBJ2-7; 7 bases are shared with TRBD2. This sequence was found in a male donor with multiple myeloma. The material sequenced was PBMCs, taken in a trial of ipilimumab plus nivolumab as post-transplant consolidation. This CDR3 is CASSPLEGRAYEQYF. CDR3 DNA: TGTGCCAGCAGCCCCCTGGAGGGGAGGGCTTACGAGCAGTACTTC.